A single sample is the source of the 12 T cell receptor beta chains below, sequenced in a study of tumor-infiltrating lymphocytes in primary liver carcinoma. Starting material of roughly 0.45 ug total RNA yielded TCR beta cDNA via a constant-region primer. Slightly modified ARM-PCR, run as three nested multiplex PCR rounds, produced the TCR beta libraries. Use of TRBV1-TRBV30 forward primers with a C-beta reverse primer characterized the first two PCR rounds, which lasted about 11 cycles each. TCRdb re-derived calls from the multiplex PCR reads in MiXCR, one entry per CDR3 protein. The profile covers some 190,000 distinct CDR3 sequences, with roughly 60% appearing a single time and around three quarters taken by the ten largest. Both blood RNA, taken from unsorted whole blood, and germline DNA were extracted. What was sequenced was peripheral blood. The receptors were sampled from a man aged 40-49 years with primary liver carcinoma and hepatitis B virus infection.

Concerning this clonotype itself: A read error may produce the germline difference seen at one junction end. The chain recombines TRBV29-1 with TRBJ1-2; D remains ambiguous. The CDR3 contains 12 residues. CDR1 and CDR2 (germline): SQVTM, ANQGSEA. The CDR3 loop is CSVEDDGDGHTF. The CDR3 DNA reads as TGCAGCGTTGAAGATGACGGAGATGGCCACACCTTC.

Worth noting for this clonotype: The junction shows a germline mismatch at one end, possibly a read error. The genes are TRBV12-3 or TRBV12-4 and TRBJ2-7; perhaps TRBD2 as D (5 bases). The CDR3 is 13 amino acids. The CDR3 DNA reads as TGTGCGAGCAGCCAACTAGTGGGATACGAGCAGTACTTC. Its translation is CASSQLVGYEQYF.

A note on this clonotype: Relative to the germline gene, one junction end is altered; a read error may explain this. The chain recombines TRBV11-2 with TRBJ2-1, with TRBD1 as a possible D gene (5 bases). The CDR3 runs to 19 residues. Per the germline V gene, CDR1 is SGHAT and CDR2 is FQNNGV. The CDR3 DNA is TGTGCCGGCAGCTTAGGCCAAATAATTGACAGCCTAAATCACAATGAGCAGTTCTTC. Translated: CAGSLGQIIDSLNHNEQFF.

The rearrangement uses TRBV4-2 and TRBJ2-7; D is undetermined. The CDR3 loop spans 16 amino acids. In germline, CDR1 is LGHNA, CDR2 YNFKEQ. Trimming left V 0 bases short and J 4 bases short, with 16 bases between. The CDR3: CASSQDQATTEYEQYF. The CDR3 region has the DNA TGTGCCAGCAGCCAAGATCAGGCCACCACTGAATACGAGCAGTACTTC.

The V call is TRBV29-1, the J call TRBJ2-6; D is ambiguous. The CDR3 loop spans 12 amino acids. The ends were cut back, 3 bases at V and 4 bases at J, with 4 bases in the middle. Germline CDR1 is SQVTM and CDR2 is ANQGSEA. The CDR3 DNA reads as TGCAGCGTTGACTCCGGGGCCAACGTCCTGACTTTC. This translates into CSVDSGANVLTF.

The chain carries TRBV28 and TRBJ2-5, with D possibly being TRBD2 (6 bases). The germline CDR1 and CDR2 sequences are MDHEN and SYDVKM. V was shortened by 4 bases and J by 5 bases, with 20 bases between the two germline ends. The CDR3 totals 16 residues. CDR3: CASSSQRVDSPETQYF. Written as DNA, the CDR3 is TGTGCCAGCAGTTCCCAGCGGGTGGATAGCCCCGAGACCCAGTACTTC. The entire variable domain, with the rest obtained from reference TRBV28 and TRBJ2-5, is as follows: DVKVTQSSRYLVKRTGEKVFLECVQDMDHENMFWYRQDPGLGLRLIYFSYDVKMKEKGDIPEGYSVSREKKERFSLILESASTNQTSMYLCASSSQRVDSPETQYFGPGTRLLVL.

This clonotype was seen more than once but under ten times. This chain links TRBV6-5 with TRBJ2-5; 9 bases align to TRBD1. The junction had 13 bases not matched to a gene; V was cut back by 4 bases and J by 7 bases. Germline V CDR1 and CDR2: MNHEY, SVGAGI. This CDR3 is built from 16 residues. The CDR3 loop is CASSSDPGQGSGTQYF. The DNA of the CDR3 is TGTGCCAGCAGTTCCGACCCTGGACAGGGGTCGGGGACCCAGTACTTC.

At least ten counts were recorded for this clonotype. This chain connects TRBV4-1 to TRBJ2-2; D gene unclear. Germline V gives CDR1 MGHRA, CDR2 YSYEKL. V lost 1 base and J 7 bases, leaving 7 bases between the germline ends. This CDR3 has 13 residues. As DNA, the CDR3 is TGCGCCAGCAGCCAAGGACAAGGCGGGGAGCTGTTTTTT. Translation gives CASSQGQGGELFF.

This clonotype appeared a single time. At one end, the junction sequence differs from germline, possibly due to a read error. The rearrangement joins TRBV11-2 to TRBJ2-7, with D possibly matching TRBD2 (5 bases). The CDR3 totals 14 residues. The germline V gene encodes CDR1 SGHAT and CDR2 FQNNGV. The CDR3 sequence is CVSSPSITSYEQYF. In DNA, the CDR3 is TGTGTCAGCAGCCCTAGCATAACTTCCTACGAGCAGTACTTT.

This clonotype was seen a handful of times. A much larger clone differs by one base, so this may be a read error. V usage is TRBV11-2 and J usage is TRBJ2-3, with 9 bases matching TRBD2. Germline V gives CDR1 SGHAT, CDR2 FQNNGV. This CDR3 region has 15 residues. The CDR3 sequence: CANSLVAGGTDTQYF. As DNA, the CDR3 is TGTGCCAACAGCTTAGTTGCGGGAGGGACAGATACGCAGTATTTT.

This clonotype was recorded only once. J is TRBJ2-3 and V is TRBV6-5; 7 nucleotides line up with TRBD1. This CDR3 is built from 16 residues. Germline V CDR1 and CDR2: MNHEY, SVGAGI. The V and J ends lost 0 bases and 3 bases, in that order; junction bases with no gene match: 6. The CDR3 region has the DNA TGTGCCAGCAGTTACTCAGGGGGCGCTGGGACAGATACGCAGTATTTT. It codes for CASSYSGGAGTDTQYF.

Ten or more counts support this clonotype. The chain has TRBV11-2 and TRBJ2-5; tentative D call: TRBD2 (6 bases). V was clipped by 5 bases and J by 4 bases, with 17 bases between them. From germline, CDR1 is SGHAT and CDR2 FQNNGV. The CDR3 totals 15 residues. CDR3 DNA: TGTGCCAGCAGCGCACCGGGAGTCGGGGCAGAGACCCAGTACTTC. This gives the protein CASSAPGVGAETQYF.